This record covers a single TCR beta chain. Its antigen is not identified. The PCR contained 60 Vbeta and 13 Jbeta primers. The table came from immunoSEQ multiplex PCR; TCRdb's copy has only in-frame clones and leaves some out. The data show roughly 110,000 clones, about 84% seen once. The record originates from a study of cytomegalovirus exposure and HLA in healthy donors. CDR3 length equals 15 residues. Germline V gene sequence: CDR1 SGHRS, CDR2 YFSETQ. Study-wide results and caveats: Per a later analysis, 16,951 TCR beta sequences showed association with HLA alleles at 0.05 false discovery rate. Previously analyzed data showed that most TCR beta V segments were productive at a frequency of about 87% or about 30%.

Sample: PBMCs. The receptor comes from a man aged 30 to 45 in good health and CMV-seronegative. V is TRBV5-1 and J is TRBJ2-5, with 10 bases aligning to TRBD1. Judging by the DNA end, TRBJ2-7 fits better; the J call may be wrong. In DNA, the CDR3 is TGCGCCAGCAGCTCCTCGGGACAGGGGACCTCCGAGCAGTACTTC. Amino acid sequence: CASSSSGQGTSEQYF.